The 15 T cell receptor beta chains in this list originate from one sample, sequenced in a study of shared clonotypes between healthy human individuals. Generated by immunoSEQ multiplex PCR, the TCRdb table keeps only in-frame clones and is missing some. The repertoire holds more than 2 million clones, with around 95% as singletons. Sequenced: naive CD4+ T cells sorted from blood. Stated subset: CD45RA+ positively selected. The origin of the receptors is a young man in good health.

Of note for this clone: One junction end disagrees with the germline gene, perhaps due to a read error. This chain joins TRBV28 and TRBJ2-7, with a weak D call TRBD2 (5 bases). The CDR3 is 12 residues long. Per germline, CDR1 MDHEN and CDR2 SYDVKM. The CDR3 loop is CASSSPAVLLQF. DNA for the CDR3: TGTGCCAGCAGTTCCCCAGCGGTCCTGCTTCAATTC.

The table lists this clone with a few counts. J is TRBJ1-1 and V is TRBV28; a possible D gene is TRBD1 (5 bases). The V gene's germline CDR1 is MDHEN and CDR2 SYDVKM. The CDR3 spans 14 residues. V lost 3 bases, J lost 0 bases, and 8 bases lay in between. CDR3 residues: CASSLTALNTEAFF. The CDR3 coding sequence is TGTGCCAGCAGTTTGACAGCCCTGAACACTGAAGCTTTCTTT.

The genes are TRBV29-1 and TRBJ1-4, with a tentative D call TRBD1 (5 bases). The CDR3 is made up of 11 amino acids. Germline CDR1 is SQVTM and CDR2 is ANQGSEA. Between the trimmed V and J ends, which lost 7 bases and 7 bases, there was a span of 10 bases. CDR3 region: CSARDPEKLFF. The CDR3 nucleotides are TGCAGCGCCCGGGACCCTGAAAAACTGTTTTTT.

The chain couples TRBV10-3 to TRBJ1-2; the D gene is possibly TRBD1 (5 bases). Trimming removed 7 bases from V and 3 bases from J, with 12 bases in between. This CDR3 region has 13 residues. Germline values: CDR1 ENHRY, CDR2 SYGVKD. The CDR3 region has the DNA TGTGCCATCACCAAGGGGTTTGACTATGGCTACACCTTC. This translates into CAITKGFDYGYTF.

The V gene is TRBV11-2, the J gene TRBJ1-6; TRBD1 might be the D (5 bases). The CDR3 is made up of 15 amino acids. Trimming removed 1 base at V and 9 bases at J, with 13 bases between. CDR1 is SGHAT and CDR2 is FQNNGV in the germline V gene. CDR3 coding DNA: TGTGCCAGCAGCTTAGGGGGACTGGATCTTTCACCCCTCCACTTT. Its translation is CASSLGGLDLSPLHF. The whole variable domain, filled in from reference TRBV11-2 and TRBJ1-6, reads EAGVAQSPRYKIIEKRQSVAFWCNPISGHATLYWYQQILGQGPKLLIQFQNNGVVDDSQLPKDRFSAERLKGVDSTLKIQPAKLEDSAVYLCASSLGGLDLSPLHFGNGTRLTVT.

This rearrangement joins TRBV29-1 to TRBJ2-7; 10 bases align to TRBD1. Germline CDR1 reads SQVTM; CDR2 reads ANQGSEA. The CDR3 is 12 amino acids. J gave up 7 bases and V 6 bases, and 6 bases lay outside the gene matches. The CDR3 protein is CSVAGQGPEQYF. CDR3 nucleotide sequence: TGCAGCGTAGCGGGACAGGGGCCAGAGCAGTACTTC.

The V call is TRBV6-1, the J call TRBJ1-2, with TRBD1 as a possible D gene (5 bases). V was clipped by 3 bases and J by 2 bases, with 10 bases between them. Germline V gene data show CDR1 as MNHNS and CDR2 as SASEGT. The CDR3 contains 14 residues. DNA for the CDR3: TGTGCCAGCAGTGAGGAGACAGTGAACTATGGCTACACCTTC. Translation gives CASSEETVNYGYTF.

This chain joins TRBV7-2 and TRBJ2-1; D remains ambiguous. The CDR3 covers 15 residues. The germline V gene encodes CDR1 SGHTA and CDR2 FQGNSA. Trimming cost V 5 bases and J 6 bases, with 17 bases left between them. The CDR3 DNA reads TGTGCCAGCAGCAGCCGGATGGGCCGGACCAATGAGCAGTTCTTC. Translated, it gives CASSSRMGRTNEQFF.

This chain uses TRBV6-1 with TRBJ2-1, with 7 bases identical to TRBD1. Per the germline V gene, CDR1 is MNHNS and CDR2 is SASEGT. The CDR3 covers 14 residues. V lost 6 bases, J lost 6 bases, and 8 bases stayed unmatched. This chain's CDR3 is CASSRDSGINEQFF. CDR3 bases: TGTGCCAGCAGCCGGGACAGTGGAATCAATGAGCAGTTCTTC.

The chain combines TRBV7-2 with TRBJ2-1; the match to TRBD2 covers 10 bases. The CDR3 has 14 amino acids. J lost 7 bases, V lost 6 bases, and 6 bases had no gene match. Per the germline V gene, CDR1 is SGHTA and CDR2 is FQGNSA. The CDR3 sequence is CASRRLAGLNEQFF. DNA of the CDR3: TGTGCCAGCAGGAGACTAGCGGGTCTGAATGAGCAGTTCTTC.

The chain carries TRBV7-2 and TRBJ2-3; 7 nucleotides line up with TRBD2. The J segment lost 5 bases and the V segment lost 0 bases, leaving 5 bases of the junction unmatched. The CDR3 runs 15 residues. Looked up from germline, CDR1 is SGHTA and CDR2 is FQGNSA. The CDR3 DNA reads TGTGCCAGCAGCTTAGCGCCGGGAGGAGGAGATACGCAGTATTTT. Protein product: CASSLAPGGGDTQYF.

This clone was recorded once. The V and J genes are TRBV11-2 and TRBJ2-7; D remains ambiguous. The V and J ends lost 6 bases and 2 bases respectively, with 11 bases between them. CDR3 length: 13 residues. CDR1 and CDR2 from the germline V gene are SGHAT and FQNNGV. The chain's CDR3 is CASRPASTYEQYF. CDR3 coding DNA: TGTGCCAGCAGACCCGCCAGTACCTACGAGCAGTACTTC.

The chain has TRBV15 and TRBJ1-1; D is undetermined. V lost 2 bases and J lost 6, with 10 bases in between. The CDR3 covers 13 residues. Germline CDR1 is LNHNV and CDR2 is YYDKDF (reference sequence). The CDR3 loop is CATSRTSVAEAFF. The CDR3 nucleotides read TGTGCCACCAGCAGAACCTCGGTAGCTGAAGCTTTCTTT. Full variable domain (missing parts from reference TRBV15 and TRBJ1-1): DAMVIQNPRYQVTQFGKPVTLSCSQTLNHNVMYWYQQKSSQAPKLLFHYYDKDFNNEADTPDNFQSRRPNTSFCFLDIRSPGLGDTAMYLCATSRTSVAEAFFGQGTRLTVV.

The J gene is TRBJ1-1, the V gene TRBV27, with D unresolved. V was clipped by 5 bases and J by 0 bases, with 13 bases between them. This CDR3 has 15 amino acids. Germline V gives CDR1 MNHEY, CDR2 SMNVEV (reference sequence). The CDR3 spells CASSPFVPLNTEAFF. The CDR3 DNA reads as TGTGCCAGCAGTCCATTCGTTCCACTGAACACTGAAGCTTTCTTT.

The CDR3 coding sequence is TGTGCCAGCAGTTTATATGGGGTCGGTGGTTCACCCCTCCACTTT. This sequence encodes CASSLYGVGGSPLHF. The chain joins TRBV28 to TRBJ1-6, with D unresolved. The CDR3 runs 15 residues. The V gene's germline CDR1 is MDHEN and CDR2 SYDVKM. Trimming took off 1 base at V and 9 bases at J, with 13 bases between the two ends.